This T cell receptor (beta chain) comes out of a study of OX40 agonist ivuxolimab in advanced cancers. Points from the study as a whole: Doses of 0.1 to 3.0 mg/kg were accompanied by clonal expansion of CD4+ and CD8+ blood T cells by week 6. Certain nonresponders additionally had low normalized T-cell clonal expansion.

This CDR3 spans 13 amino acids. CDR1 and CDR2 (germline): LNHDA, SQIVND (reference sequence). This clone has just a few counts. Its cognate antigen is unknown. Sequence at one end of the junction differs from germline and may be a read error. The assay was immunoSEQ multiplex PCR, and TCRdb's table has in-frame clones only and misses some. The data show roughly 60,000 clones, 70% to 90% seen once. The input for sequencing was CD4+ or CD8+ T cells sorted from blood, taken in a trial of the OX40 agonist ivuxolimab. The chain joins TRBV19 to TRBJ2-3; D possibly matches TRBD1 or TRBD2 (6 bases each). This sequence originates from an adult with an advanced solid tumor such as melanoma, head and neck, liver or kidney cancer. CDR3 in DNA: TGTGCCAGTAGTATAGCGGAGGGGGACTCGGTTCATTTT. Its protein is CASSIAEGDSVHF.